Listed below are T cell receptor beta chains from one sample, sequenced in a study of blood T cell repertoires in COVID-19. Here immunoSEQ multiplex PCR was the method, and the copy in TCRdb shows in-frame clones only, minus some. The table records hundreds of thousands of clones, approximately 90% of them present only once. Source material: peripheral blood. The origin of the receptors is a man between 18 and 35 years old with active or convalescent COVID-19. The conserved cysteine and the conserved F or W are not part of the CDR3 here. Each record gives: V gene, CDR3 length, J gene, CDR3 protein.

TRBV28	11	TRBJ1-2	ASSSTDNYGYT
TRBV5-4	14	TRBJ2-2	ASSSPGLAGGEELF
TRBV27	11	TRBJ2-1	ASSTGTRNEQF
TRBV7-3	13	TRBJ2-7	ASSLTGVSSYEQY
TRBV5-6	13	TRBJ2-3	ASSSMAGVTDTQY
TRBV7-9	14	TRBJ2-7	ASSLVGQRSSYEQY
TRBV10-2	15	TRBJ2-5	ASSYAGTSGRTETQY
TRBV6-2/TRBV6-3	13	TRBJ1-1	ASSYRQNGEGEAF
TRBV5-1	14	TRBJ2-1	ASSLEGLAGVSEQF
TRBV10-2	11	TRBJ2-1	ASRDSSYNEQF
TRBV7-2	13	TRBJ2-7	ASSLTSGGKYEQY
TRBV7-2	12	TRBJ2-7	ASRTVGGPSRDY
TRBV4-3	13	TRBJ1-1	ASRMASSLNTEAF
TRBV7-6	14	TRBJ1-2	ASSLGRAGSNYGYT
TRBV4-2	14	TRBJ1-5	ASSQETGGSNQPQH
TRBV18	14	TRBJ2-5	ASSPTAGGPGETQY
TRBV19	13	TRBJ2-1	ASSINGGGYNEQF
TRBV5-8	14	TRBJ1-2	ASSLPGTGGNYGYT
TRBV7-2	11	TRBJ1-4	ASSSTGYEKLF
TRBV9	15	TRBJ1-1	ASSVGLTGGMDTEAF
TRBV6-5	13	TRBJ1-6	ASSYSPGVDSPLH
TRBV28	14	TRBJ2-3	ASSTIDRGSTDTQY
TRBV27	13	TRBJ2-1	ASSLRTSRRNEQF
TRBV7-3	13	TRBJ2-2	ASSSSGALTGELF
TRBV9	13	TRBJ2-7	ASSRSGQGVYEQY
TRBV7-3	17	TRBJ1-6	ASSLNPRVGSSYNSPLH